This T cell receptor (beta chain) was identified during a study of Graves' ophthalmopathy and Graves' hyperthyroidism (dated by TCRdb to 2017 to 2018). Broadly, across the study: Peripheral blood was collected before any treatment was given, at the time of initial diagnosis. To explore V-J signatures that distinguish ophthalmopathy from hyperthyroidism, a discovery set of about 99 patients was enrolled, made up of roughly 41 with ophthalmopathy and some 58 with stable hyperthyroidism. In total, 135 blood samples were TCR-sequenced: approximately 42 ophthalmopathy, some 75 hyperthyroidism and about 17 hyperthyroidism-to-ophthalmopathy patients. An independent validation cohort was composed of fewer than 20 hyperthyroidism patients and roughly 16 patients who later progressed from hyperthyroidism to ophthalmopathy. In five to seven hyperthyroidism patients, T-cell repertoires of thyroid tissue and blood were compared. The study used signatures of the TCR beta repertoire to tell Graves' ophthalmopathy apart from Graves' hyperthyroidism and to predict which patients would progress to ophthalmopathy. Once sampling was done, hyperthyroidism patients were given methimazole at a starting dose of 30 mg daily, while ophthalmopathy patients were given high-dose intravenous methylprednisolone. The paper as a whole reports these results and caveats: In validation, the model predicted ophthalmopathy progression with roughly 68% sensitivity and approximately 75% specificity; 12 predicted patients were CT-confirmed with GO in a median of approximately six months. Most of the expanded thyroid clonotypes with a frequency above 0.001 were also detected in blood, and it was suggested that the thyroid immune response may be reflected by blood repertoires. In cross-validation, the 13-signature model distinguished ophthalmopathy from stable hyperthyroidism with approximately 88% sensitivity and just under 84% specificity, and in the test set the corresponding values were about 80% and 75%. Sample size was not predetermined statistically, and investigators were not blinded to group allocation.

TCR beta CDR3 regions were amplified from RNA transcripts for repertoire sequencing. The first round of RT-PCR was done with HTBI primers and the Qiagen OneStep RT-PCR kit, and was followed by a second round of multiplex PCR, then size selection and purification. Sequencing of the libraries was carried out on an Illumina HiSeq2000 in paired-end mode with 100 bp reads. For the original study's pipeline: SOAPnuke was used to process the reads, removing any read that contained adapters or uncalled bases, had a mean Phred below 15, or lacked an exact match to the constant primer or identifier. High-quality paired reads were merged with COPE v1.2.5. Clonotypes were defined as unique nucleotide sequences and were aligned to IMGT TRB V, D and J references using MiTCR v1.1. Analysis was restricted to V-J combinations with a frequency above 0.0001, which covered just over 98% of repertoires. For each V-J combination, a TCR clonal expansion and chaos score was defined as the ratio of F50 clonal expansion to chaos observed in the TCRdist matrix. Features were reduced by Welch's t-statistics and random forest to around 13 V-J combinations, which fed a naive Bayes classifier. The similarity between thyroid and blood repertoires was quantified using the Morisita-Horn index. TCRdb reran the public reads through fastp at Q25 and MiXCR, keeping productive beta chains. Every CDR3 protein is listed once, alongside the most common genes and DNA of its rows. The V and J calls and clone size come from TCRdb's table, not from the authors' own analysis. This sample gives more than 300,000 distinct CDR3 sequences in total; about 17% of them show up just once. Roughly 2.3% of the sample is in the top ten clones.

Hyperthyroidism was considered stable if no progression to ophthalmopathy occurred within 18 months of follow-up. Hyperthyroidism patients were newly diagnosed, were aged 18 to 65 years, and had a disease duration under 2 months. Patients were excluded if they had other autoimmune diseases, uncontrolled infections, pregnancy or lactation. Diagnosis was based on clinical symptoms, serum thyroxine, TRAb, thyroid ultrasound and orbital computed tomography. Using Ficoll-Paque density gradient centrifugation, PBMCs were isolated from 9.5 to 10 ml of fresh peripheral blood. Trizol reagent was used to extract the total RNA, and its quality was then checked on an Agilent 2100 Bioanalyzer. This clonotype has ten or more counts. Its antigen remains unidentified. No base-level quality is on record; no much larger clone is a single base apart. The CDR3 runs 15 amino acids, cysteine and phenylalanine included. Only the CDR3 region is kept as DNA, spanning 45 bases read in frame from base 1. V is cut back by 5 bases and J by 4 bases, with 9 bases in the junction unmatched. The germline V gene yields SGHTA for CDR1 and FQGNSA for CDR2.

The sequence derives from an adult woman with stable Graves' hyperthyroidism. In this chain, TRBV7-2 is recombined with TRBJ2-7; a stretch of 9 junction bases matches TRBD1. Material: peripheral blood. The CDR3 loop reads CASSQGTGWQYEQYF. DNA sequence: TGTGCCAGCAGCCAGGGGACAGGGTGGCAATACGAGCAGTACTTC.